Sequencing of this T cell receptor beta chain was carried out in a study of graft-versus-host responses after intestinal transplantation. About the study: Recipients were all induced with anti-thymocyte globulin, then given tacrolimus and steroids for roughly 3 years.

This CDR3 comprises 15 residues. Germline values: CDR1 LNHDA, CDR2 SQIVND (reference sequence). Trimming stripped 3 bases from V and 4 bases from J, with 13 bases between. General study points: GvH clones were identified in recipient marrow, with some first appearing in ileum or blood. Peak GvH clone levels in circulation were associated with early post-transplant HvG declines.

Produced via immunoSEQ multiplex PCR; TCRdb's table is partial and in-frame only. The sample shows under 20,000 clones, around nine tenths of them seen only once. To note about this clone: What it recognizes is unknown.

This TCR derives from a human patient who received an intestinal transplant, so some T cells may come from the graft donor. The chain links TRBV19 to TRBJ2-1; D is possibly TRBD2 (6 bases). Sequences were derived from PBMCs, sampled about 350 days after transplant. CDR3: CASSIGGPGYNEQFF. CDR3 coding DNA: TGTGCCAGTAGTATCGGAGGGCCGGGTTACAATGAGCAGTTCTTC. Variable domain in full (rest from reference TRBV19 and TRBJ2-1): DGGITQSPKYLFRKEGQNVTLSCEQNLNHDAMYWYRQDPGQGLRLIYYSQIVNDFQKGDIAEGYSVSREKKESFPLTVTSAQKNPTAFYLCASSIGGPGYNEQFFGPGTRLTVL.